This TCR beta chain was observed in a study of T-cell reconstitution after alpha-beta-depleted transplantation in children. Study-level findings and limits: Reportedly, roughly two months post-transplant, alpha-beta T cells arose from several hundred expanded graft clones.

For TCRbeta, the library was prepared with unique molecular identifiers. TCRdb reprocessed the PCR reads with MiXCR, giving one entry per CDR3 protein. The sample comprises 200,000 or so distinct CDR3 sequences, about 8.4% of which are singletons, and roughly 35% rests with the top ten. The CDR3 spans 15 residues. Germline values: CDR1 MDHEN, CDR2 SYDVKM. Details on this clonotype: Its antigen is not known. Relative to the germline gene, one junction end is altered; a read error may explain this.

The TCR comes from a male patient aged 2 to 9 who had a stem cell transplant for acute myeloid leukemia, so the T cells may come from the graft donor. The sequencing used PBMCs, mostly from graft donor cells, collected 360 days after TCRalphabeta/CD19-depleted stem cell transplant. J is TRBJ2-7 and V is TRBV28; 11 bases fit TRBD2. The CDR3, as DNA: TGTGCCATCAGTTCGGGAGGGACTAGCGGCTACGAGCAGTACTTC. This codes for CAISSGGTSGYEQYF.